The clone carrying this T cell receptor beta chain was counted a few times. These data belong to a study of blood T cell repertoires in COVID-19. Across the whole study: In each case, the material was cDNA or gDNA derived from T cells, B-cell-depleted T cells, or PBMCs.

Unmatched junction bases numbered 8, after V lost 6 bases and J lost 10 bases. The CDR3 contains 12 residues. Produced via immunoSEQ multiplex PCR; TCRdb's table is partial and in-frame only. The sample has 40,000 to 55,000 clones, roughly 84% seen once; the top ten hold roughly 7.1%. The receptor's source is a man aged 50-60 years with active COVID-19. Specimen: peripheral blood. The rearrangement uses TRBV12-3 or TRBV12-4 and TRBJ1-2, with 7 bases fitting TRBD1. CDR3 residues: CASRKEGGHYTF. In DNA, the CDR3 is TGTGCCAGCAGGAAGGAAGGGGGCCACTACACCTTC.